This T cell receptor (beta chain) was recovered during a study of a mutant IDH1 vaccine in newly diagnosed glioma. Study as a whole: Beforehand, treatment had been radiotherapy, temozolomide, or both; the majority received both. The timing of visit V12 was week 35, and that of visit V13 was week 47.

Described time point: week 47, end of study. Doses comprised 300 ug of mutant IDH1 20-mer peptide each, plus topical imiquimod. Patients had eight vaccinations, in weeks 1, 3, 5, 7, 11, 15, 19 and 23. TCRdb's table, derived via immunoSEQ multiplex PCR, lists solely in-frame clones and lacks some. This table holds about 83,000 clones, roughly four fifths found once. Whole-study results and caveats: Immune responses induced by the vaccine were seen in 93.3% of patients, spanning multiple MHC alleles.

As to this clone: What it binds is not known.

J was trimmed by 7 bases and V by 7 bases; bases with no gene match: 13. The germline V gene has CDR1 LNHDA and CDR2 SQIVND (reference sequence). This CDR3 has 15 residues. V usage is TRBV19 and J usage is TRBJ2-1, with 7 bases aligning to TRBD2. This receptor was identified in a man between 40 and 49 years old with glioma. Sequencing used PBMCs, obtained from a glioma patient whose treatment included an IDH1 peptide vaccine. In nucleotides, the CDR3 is TGTGCCAGTAACACGGGGCTAGCGGCCTCGAATGAGCAGTTCTTC. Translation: CASNTGLAASNEQFF.